This T cell receptor beta chain was sequenced in a study of blood T cells in healthy people across ages. Broader study findings: Those diversity estimates obtained from one million T cells were thought to be underestimates.

The second PCR ran roughly 6 to 11 cycles with a sample-barcoded 5' primer and J-beta primers. MiXCR, run by TCRdb on the 5' RACE reads, gives a single entry per CDR3 protein. The sample consists of roughly 720,000 distinct CDR3 sequences, 50% to 65% of them appearing once. As regards this clonotype: Antigen specificity is unknown.

Trimming took 3 bases from V and 11 from J; bases not matched to a gene: 7. CDR3 size: 13 residues. Germline V gene sequence: CDR1 MGHDK, CDR2 SYGVNS. Donors were healthy Caucasian individuals from Russia aged roughly 6 to 95. The sequence was collected from a man of 80 years or more in good health. The chain joins TRBV25-1 to TRBJ2-7; TRBD2 matches 10 bases. What was sequenced was blood. CDR3 sequence reads: CASSENLAGVKYF. In nucleotides, the CDR3 is TGTGCCAGCAGTGAGAACCTAGCGGGAGTTAAGTACTTC.